The present T cell receptor beta chain was sequenced within a study of T cells after yellow fever vaccination. Study observations and caveats: Reappearing after the booster were most of the clones from primary vaccination (approximately 96% CD4, 70% to 90% CD8).

Germline V gives CDR1 SQVTM, CDR2 ANQGSEA. Between the trimmed V and J ends, which lost 7 bases and 6 bases, there was a span of 18 bases. This CDR3 is built from 14 residues. Regarding this clonotype: The antigen remains unidentified.

Each CDR3 protein gets one entry after TCRdb re-called the 5' RACE reads with MiXCR. The repertoire includes 300,000 or so distinct CDR3 sequences, approximately 13% of them detected once, and 0.5% to 0.6% sits in the top ten. Sequenced material: CD4+ T cells sorted from PBMCs, taken 45 days after the yellow fever booster vaccination. The rearrangement links TRBV29-1 to TRBJ2-2; D is possibly TRBD2 (6 bases). The clonotype comes from a man aged 30 to 39 who received the YFV17D yellow fever vaccine. In DNA form, the CDR3 reads TGCAGCGCCCCGGGACTGGGGGGTCCCGGGGAGCTGTTTTTT. Translated: CSAPGLGGPGELFF.